Included here is one T cell receptor beta chain sequence, with context. Its antigen remains unknown. Libraries were prepared by immunoSEQ multiplex PCR; TCRdb keeps only in-frame clonotypes and omits some of them. The sample records around 84,000 clones, approximately 90% being singletons. J lost 0 bases, V lost 1 base, and 8 bases had no gene match. Per germline, CDR1 SGHDN and CDR2 FVKESK. This CDR3 comprises 18 residues. The record originates from a study of T cell responses to AZD1222 COVID-19 vaccine. Overall study results and limits: There were mostly white British donors and more females than males, and clonal diversity was possibly underestimated. Spike-specific TCR depth and breadth grew after two AZD1222 doses.

This TCR was sampled from an adult in good health. The chain carries TRBV14 and TRBJ1-4, with 7 bases aligning to TRBD1. The sequences come from peripheral blood, collected on day 0 of AZD1222 vaccination. In DNA form, the CDR3 reads TGTGCCAGCAGCCAAGGGGGGACAGCACCCGCAACTAATGAAAAACTGTTTTTT. It is translated as CASSQGGTAPATNEKLFF. Looking up the rest from reference TRBV14 and TRBJ1-4 gives the full variable domain: EAGVTQFPSHSVIEKGQTVTLRCDPISGHDNLYWYRRVMGKEIKFLLHFVKESKQDESGMPNNRFLAERTGGTYSTLKVQPAELEDSGVYFCASSQGGTAPATNEKLFFGSGTQLSVL.